This T cell receptor beta chain stems from a study of T-cell memory formation after mild COVID-19. Study-level information: The study found TCR clusters largely donor specific.

Barcoded TCR alpha and TCR beta cDNA libraries with UMIs came from 5'RACE using constant-segment primers. One entry per CDR3 protein, called by TCRdb with MiXCR from the 5' RACE reads. The sample shows about 400,000 distinct CDR3 sequences, about 25% of them seen only once. Germline V gene data show CDR1 as SGHTA and CDR2 as FQGNSA. There are 17 residues in the CDR3. The V and J ends lost 6 bases and 4 bases, in that order; junction bases with no gene match: 10. This clonotype has only a few counts. This TCR came from an adult woman who had mild COVID-19 (a few samples of this study predate the infection). Cell type and time point are not known. Sequencing was carried out using PBMCs or a T cell subset sorted from them (not recorded which). The rearrangement joins TRBV7-2 to TRBJ2-3, with 13 bases fitting TRBD2. The CDR3 region is CASRPAGLAGAPDTQYF. DNA of the CDR3: TGTGCCAGCAGACCAGCAGGACTAGCGGGAGCCCCAGATACGCAGTATTTT.